These 27 T cell receptor beta chains originate from one sample sequenced in a study of vaccination and CD4 T cells after COVID-19. The Oncomine TCR Beta short-read assay was what sequenced the DNA obtained from cultured CD4+ T cells. TCRdb re-called the PCR reads through MiXCR, storing one row per CDR3 protein. This repertoire shows some 15,000 distinct CDR3 sequences, about 47% found once; its top ten account for 7.8%. Treatment indicated: roughly 11-day PBMC culture with coronavirus spike peptide pools or control peptides (ViraFEST assay). No antigens are known for them. Sequenced input: CD4+ T cells from blood, cultured in vitro. The receptors derive from a human donor who had recovered from COVID-19.

This clonotype came up a few times. The chain combines TRBV6-2 or TRBV6-3 with TRBJ1-1, with a possible D match to TRBD1 (5 bases). Germline lookup yields CDR1 MNHEY and CDR2 SVGEGT. CDR3 size: 15 residues. The V end was cut by 6 bases, the J end by 6 bases, with 20 bases between. This CDR3 is CASRAVRVMWAEAFF. CDR3 nucleotides: TGTGCCAGCAGGGCCGTCAGGGTAATGTGGGCTGAAGCTTTCTTT.

The sample holds a few counts of this clonotype. The CDR3 bases are TGTGCCAGCGCTATTTCCGGGAGCTTAAATGAAAAACTGTTTTTT. Translated: CASAISGSLNEKLFF. V and J are TRBV19 and TRBJ1-4; D is unresolved. Germline CDR1 reads LNHDA; CDR2 reads SQIVND (reference sequence). There are 15 residues in the CDR3. Deletions cut 9 bases from V and 5 bases from J, with 19 bases between.

The chain joins TRBV2 to TRBJ2-7; D possibly corresponds to TRBD1 (5 bases). The CDR3 spans 14 residues. V shed 8 bases and J shed 0 bases, with 14 bases lying between them. Germline CDR1 reads SNHLY; CDR2 reads FYNNEI. In DNA, the CDR3 is TGTGCCAGCCCTCGCTCAGGGAACTCCTACGAGCAGTACTTC. Translating gives CASPRSGNSYEQYF.

The rearrangement uses TRBV20-1 and TRBJ1-4, with D possibly matching TRBD1 (6 bases). The CDR3 is 13 amino acids. In germline, CDR1 is DFQATT, CDR2 SNEGSKA (reference sequence). The V end was cut by 3 bases, the J end by 8 bases, with 13 bases between. CDR3 amino acids: CSASNRVGEKLFF. CDR3 DNA: TGCAGTGCTAGTAACAGGGTAGGAGAAAAACTGTTTTTT.

This chain uses TRBV6-1 with TRBJ1-5; perhaps TRBD1 as D (5 bases). The CDR3 extends over 15 amino acids. Germline loops: CDR1 MNHNS, CDR2 SASEGT. V gave up 5 bases and J gave up 1 base, with 12 bases separating them. CDR3 amino acids: CASSKGVESNQPQHF. The CDR3 region has the DNA TGTGCCAGCAGTAAAGGGGTGGAAAGCAATCAGCCCCAGCATTTT.

This sequence joins TRBV10-2 and TRBJ2-1; 10 nucleotides agree with TRBD2. The CDR3 consists of 13 residues. The germline V gene encodes CDR1 WSHSY and CDR2 SAAADI. The V gene end was trimmed by 10 bases and the J gene end by 0 bases; junction bases not matched to a gene: 0. CDR3 in DNA: TGCGCCACTAGCGGGAGCTCCTACAATGAGCAGTTCTTC. Protein sequence: CATSGSSYNEQFF.

This sequence joins TRBV19 and TRBJ2-1; D not certain. Germline lookup yields CDR1 LNHDA and CDR2 SQIVND (reference sequence). The V gene lost 3 bases and the J gene lost 7 bases, with 4 bases spanning the gap. The CDR3 runs to 11 residues. This chain's CDR3 is CASSIMNEQFF. The CDR3 nucleotides read TGTGCCAGTAGTATTATGAATGAGCAGTTCTTC.

V usage is TRBV2 and J usage is TRBJ2-2; 9 bases align to TRBD1. This CDR3 has 15 amino acids. CDR1 is SNHLY and CDR2 is FYNNEI in the germline V gene. V shed 6 bases and J 1 base; nucleotides not matched to a gene: 3. CDR3 coding DNA: TGTGCCAGCAGCCGACAGGGGGTGAACACCGGGGAGCTGTTTTTT. Its protein is CASSRQGVNTGELFF.

The V gene is TRBV14, the J gene TRBJ1-1; no reliable D call. The CDR3 is made up of 14 amino acids. The V end was cut by 2 bases, the J end by 4 bases, with 11 bases between. Germline CDR1 SGHDN, CDR2 FVKESK. The CDR3 spells CASSQLSAGTEAFF. The CDR3, as DNA: TGTGCCAGCAGCCAACTCTCTGCGGGCACTGAAGCTTTCTTT.

CDR3 amino acids: CATRRLAVDGTQYF. The CDR3 region has the DNA TGTGCTACAAGACGGCTAGCGGTCGATGGGACCCAGTACTTC. The chain is built from TRBV2 and TRBJ2-5; 7 bases agree with TRBD2. Looked up from germline, CDR1 is SNHLY and CDR2 is FYNNEI. This CDR3 contains 14 residues. The variable domain in full, completed from reference TRBV2 and TRBJ2-5, reads EPEVTQTPSHQVTQMGQEVILRCVPISNHLYFYWYRQILGQKVEFLVSFYNNEISEKSEIFDDQFSVERPDGSNFTLKIRSTKLEDSAMYFCATRRLAVDGTQYFGPGTRLLVL.

This clonotype was observed a handful of times. V is TRBV2 and J is TRBJ2-3; the D gene is possibly TRBD2 (5 bases). The ends were cut back, 2 bases at V and 9 bases at J, with 12 bases in the middle. Germline V gives CDR1 SNHLY, CDR2 FYNNEI. The CDR3 covers 13 residues. The CDR3 DNA reads TGTGCCAGCAGTGAACCCTCCGGGAAAACGCAGTATTTT. It encodes CASSEPSGKTQYF. The full variable domain, completed using reference TRBV2 and TRBJ2-3, is EPEVTQTPSHQVTQMGQEVILRCVPISNHLYFYWYRQILGQKVEFLVSFYNNEISEKSEIFDDQFSVERPDGSNFTLKIRSTKLEDSAMYFCASSEPSGKTQYFGPGTRLTVL.

The rearrangement links TRBV28 to TRBJ1-2, with TRBD1 identical over 10 bases. The junction had 8 bases not matched to a gene; V was cut back by 6 bases and J by 7 bases. The CDR3 has 14 residues. Germline values: CDR1 MDHEN, CDR2 SYDVKM. CDR3: CASSPGQGDGGYTF. The CDR3, as DNA: TGTGCCAGCAGCCCAGGACAGGGGGACGGTGGCTACACCTTC.

The V and J genes are TRBV7-2 and TRBJ2-3; 7 nucleotides agree with TRBD2. The CDR3 length is 16 residues. CDR1 is SGHTA and CDR2 is FQGNSA in the germline V gene. V was pared by 1 base and J by 0 bases, with 4 bases of the junction left unmatched. CDR3 DNA sequence: TGTGCCAGCAGCTTAGTTAGCGGGTTTAGCACAGATACGCAGTATTTT. Translated, it gives CASSLVSGFSTDTQYF. Based on the CDR3 plus reference TRBV7-2 and TRBJ2-3, the full variable domain is GAGVSQSPSNKVTEKGKDVELRCDPISGHTALYWYRQSLGQGLEFLIYFQGNSAPDKSGLPSDRFSAERTGGSVSTLTIQRTQQEDSAVYLCASSLVSGFSTDTQYFGPGTRLTVL.

The rearrangement links TRBV12-3 or TRBV12-4 to TRBJ1-4; D not resolved. This CDR3 has 12 residues. V gave up 5 bases and J gave up 6 bases, with 7 bases separating them. CDR3 bases: TGTGCCAGCAGTACGGCTTATGAAAAACTGTTTTTT. Translation: CASSTAYEKLFF.

J is TRBJ1-4 and V is TRBV10-1, with D possibly TRBD1 on 5 matching bases. Trimming stripped 5 bases from V and 4 bases from J, with 14 bases between. This CDR3 region has 15 residues. CDR1 WNHNN and CDR2 SYGVQD come from the germline V gene (reference sequence). This CDR3 reads CASSPGQGINEKLFF. The CDR3 DNA follows: TGCGCCAGCAGTCCGGGGCAAGGTATTAATGAAAAACTGTTTTTT.

The chain couples TRBV6-1 to TRBJ1-6, with a tentative D call TRBD1 (5 bases). The CDR3 has 15 residues. CDR1 and CDR2 (germline): MNHNS, SASEGT. V lost 1 base and J lost 10, with 14 bases in between. The CDR3 nucleotides read TGTGCCAGCAGTGAAGACCACAGGATCAACTCACCCCTCCACTTT. Translation gives CASSEDHRINSPLHF.

CDR3 protein: CASSQGIDVNSPLHF. CDR3 sequence (DNA): TGTGCCAGCAGCCAAGGAATAGACGTGAATTCACCCCTCCACTTT. This chain joins TRBV3-1 and TRBJ1-6; no clear D gene. The V end lost 1 base, the J end lost 7 bases, and 11 bases lay between the germline ends. This CDR3 is 15 amino acids long. The germline V gene encodes CDR1 LGHDT and CDR2 YNNKEL (reference sequence).

This clonotype has more than one count but fewer than ten. The chain couples TRBV6-2 or TRBV6-3 to TRBJ1-1, with a tentative D call TRBD1 (5 bases). The CDR3 runs 12 residues. The germline CDR1 and CDR2 sequences are MNHEY and SVGEGT. Trimming took 2 bases from V and 5 from J, leaving 6 bases between them. DNA for the CDR3: TGTGCCAGCAGTTACGGGGGGACTGAAGCTTTCTTT. Its translation is CASSYGGTEAFF.

The chain has TRBV5-4 and TRBJ2-1; 8 nucleotides line up with TRBD2. V gave up 0 bases and J gave up 3 bases; unmatched junction bases: 5. This CDR3 is built from 16 residues. Germline assignment: CDR1 SGHNT and CDR2 YYREEE (reference sequence). CDR3 protein: CASSLAPSGSYNEQFF. CDR3 nucleotide sequence: TGTGCCAGCAGCTTGGCCCCAAGCGGGAGCTACAATGAGCAGTTCTTC.

This clonotype is labeled large. The chain combines TRBV2 with TRBJ2-3; D is perhaps TRBD1 or TRBD2 (5 bases each). This CDR3 has 14 residues. The V gene lost 6 bases and the J gene lost 3 bases, with 13 bases spanning the gap. Germline V gene data show CDR1 as SNHLY and CDR2 as FYNNEI. CDR3 amino acids: CASSPGRITDTQYF. CDR3 DNA: TGTGCCAGCAGCCCGGGACGGATTACAGATACGCAGTATTTT.

The table lists this clonotype with a few counts. The V call is TRBV28, the J call TRBJ1-5, with D maybe TRBD1 (6 bases). Germline CDR1 is MDHEN and CDR2 is SYDVKM. The CDR3 length is 17 residues. Between the trimmed V and J ends, which lost 3 bases and 0 bases, there was a span of 15 bases. The CDR3 DNA reads TGTGCCAGCAGTTTCTTGTTTGGGGGCGATAGCAATCAGCCCCAGCATTTT. Its protein is CASSFLFGGDSNQPQHF.

V is TRBV7-2 and J is TRBJ2-3; TRBD1 aligns across 8 bases. CDR3 length equals 13 residues. Germline V gives CDR1 SGHTA, CDR2 FQGNSA. The V and J ends lost 4 bases and 6 bases, in that order; junction bases with no gene match: 3. This CDR3 is CASSSHRGDTQYF. The CDR3 nucleotides read TGTGCCAGCAGCTCCCACAGGGGGGATACGCAGTATTTT.

The rearrangement joins TRBV7-2 to TRBJ1-2, with TRBD1 matching 9 bases. The CDR3 is 17 amino acids. Germline lookup yields CDR1 SGHTA and CDR2 FQGNSA. J was trimmed by 4 bases and V by 4 bases; bases with no gene match: 13. In nucleotides, the CDR3 is TGTGCCAGCAGCTCCGGGGGACAGGGCGGAACTCCCTATGGCTACACCTTC. It codes for CASSSGGQGGTPYGYTF.

This clonotype has only a few counts. This sequence joins TRBV20-1 and TRBJ1-6; D ambiguous. CDR1 and CDR2 from the germline V gene are DFQATT and SNEGSKA (reference sequence). Deletions cut 0 bases from V and 2 bases from J, with 11 bases between. The CDR3 length is 16 residues. The CDR3 coding sequence is TGCAGTGCTAGAGAGGCCTACCAGACCTATAATTCACCCCTCCACTTT. Its protein product is CSAREAYQTYNSPLHF.

The rearrangement joins TRBV27 to TRBJ2-1; 7 bases line up with TRBD2. The length of the CDR3 is 14 residues. Germline V gene data show CDR1 as MNHEY and CDR2 as SMNVEV (reference sequence). The trim removed 5 bases at V and 6 bases at J, leaving 7 bases unmatched. The DNA for the CDR3 is TGTGCCAGCAGTGGGACTATTTGGCGCAATGAGCAGTTCTTC. It yields the protein CASSGTIWRNEQFF.

CDR3 loop: CASSFGLAGYGEQYF. The CDR3 region has the DNA TGTGCCAGCAGCTTTGGTCTAGCGGGATATGGGGAGCAGTACTTC. V and J are TRBV7-9 and TRBJ2-7, with 9 bases fitting TRBD2. J gave up 7 bases and V 3 bases, and 10 bases lay outside the gene matches. The CDR3 extends over 15 amino acids. The V gene's germline CDR1 is SEHNR and CDR2 FQNEAQ (reference sequence).

V and J are TRBV12-3 or TRBV12-4 and TRBJ1-2; D is possibly TRBD1 (5 bases). The CDR3 spans 13 residues. V lost 1 base, J lost 8 bases, and 11 bases lay in between. CDR3 loop: CASSLGSTAGYTF. The DNA for the CDR3 is TGTGCCAGCAGTTTAGGCTCGACAGCCGGCTACACCTTC.